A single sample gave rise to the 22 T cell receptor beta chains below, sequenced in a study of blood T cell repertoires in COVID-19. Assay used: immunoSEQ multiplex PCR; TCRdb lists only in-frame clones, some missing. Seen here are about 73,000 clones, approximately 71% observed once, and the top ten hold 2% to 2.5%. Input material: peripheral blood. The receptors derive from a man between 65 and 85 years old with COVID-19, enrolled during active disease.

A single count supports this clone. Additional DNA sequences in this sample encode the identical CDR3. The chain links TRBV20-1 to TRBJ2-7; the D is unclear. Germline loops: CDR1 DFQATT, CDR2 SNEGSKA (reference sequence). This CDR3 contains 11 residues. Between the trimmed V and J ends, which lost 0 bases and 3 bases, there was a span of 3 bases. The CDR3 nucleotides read TGCAGTGCTAGAGACAGCTACGAGCAGTACTTC. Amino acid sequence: CSARDSYEQYF.

The CDR3 sequence: CASSPRGLNGYTF. CDR3 sequence (DNA): TGTGCCAGCTCACCACGTGGACTAAATGGCTACACCTTC. V is TRBV18 and J is TRBJ1-2; unclear D gene. The CDR3 covers 13 residues. Trimming pared 1 base from V and 6 bases from J, leaving 9 bases between. In germline, CDR1 is KGHSH, CDR2 LQKENI.

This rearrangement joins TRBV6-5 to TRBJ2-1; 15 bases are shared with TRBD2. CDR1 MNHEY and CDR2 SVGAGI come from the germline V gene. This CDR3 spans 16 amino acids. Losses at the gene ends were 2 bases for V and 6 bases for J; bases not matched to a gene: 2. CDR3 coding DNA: TGTGCCAGCAGTTACCAGGGACTAGCGGGAGGCAATGAGCAGTTCTTC. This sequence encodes CASSYQGLAGGNEQFF.

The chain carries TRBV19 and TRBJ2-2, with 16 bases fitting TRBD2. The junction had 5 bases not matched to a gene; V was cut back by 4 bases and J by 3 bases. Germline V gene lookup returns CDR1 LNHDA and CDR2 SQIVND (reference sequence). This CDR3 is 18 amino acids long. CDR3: CASSKGLAGGRDTGELFF. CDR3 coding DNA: TGTGCCAGTAGTAAGGGACTAGCGGGAGGGCGAGACACCGGGGAGCTGTTTTTT.

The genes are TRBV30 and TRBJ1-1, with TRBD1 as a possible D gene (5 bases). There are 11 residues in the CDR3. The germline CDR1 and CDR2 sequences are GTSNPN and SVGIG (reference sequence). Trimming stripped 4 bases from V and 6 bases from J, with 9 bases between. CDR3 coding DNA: TGTGCCTGGATGACGGGGGCTGAAGCTTTCTTT. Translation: CAWMTGAEAFF.

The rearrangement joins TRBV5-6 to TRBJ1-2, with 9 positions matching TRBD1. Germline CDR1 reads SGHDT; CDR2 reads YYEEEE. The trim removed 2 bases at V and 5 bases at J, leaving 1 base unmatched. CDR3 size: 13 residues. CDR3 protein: CASSLQGAYGYTF. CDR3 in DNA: TGTGCCAGCAGCTTACAGGGGGCTTATGGCTACACCTTC.

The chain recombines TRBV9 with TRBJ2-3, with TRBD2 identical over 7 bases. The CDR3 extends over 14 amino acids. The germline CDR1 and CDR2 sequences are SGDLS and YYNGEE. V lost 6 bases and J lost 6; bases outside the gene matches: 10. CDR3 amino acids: CASKEGGRGDTQYF. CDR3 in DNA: TGTGCCAGCAAGGAAGGCGGGAGAGGCGATACGCAGTATTTT.

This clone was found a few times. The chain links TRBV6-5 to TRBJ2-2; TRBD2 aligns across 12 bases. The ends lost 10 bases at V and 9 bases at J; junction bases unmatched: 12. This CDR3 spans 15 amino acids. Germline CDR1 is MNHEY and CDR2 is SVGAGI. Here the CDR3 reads CATIPRTSGIRELFF. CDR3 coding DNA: TGTGCCACCATCCCAAGGACTAGCGGGATTCGGGAGCTGTTTTTT.

The CDR3 nucleotides read TGTGCCAGCAGTTACGGGGACAGGAGGTGGACTGAAGCTTTCTTT. Protein: CASSYGDRRWTEAFF. The V gene is TRBV6-2 or TRBV6-3, the J gene TRBJ1-1; 8 nucleotides align to TRBD1. The V segment lost 2 bases and the J segment 5 bases; nucleotides outside the gene matches: 7. There are 15 residues in the CDR3. Germline V gene lookup returns CDR1 MNHEY and CDR2 SVGEGT.

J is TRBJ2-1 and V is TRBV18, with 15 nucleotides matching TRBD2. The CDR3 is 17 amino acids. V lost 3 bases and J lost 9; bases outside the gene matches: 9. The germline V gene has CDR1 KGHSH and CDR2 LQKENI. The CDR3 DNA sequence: TGTGCCAGCTCACCGCCTGGACTAGCGGGAGGGCACGGTGAGCAGTTCTTC. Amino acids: CASSPPGLAGGHGEQFF.

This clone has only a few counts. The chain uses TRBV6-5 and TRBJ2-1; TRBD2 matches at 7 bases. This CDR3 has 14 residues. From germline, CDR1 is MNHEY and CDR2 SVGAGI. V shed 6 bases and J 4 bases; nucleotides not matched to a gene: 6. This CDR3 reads CASSPGTTYNEQFF. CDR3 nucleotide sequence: TGTGCCAGCAGCCCCGGGACTACGTACAATGAGCAGTTCTTC.

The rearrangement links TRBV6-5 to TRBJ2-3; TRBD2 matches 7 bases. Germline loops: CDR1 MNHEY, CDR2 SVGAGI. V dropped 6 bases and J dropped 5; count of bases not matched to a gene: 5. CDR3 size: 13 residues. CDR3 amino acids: CASRKTGGDTQYF. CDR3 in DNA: TGTGCCAGCAGAAAAACGGGAGGAGATACGCAGTATTTT.

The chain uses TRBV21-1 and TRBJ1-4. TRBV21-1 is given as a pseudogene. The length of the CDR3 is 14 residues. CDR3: CASLKSATNEKLFF. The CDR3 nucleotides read TGTGCCAGCCTTAAGAGTGCAACTAATGAAAAACTGTTTTTT.

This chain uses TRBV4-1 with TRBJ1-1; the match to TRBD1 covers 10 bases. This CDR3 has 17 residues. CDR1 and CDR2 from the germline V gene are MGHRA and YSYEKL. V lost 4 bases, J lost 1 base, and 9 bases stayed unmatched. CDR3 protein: CASSLRGTGEWNTEAFF. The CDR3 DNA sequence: TGCGCCAGCAGCCTTAGAGGGACAGGGGAATGGAACACTGAAGCTTTCTTT.

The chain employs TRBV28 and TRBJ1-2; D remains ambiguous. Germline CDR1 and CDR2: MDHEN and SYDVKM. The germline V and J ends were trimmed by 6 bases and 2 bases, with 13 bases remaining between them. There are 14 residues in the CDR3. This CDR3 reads CASSPPPGNYGYTF. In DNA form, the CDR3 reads TGTGCCAGCAGCCCACCCCCAGGAAACTATGGCTACACCTTC.

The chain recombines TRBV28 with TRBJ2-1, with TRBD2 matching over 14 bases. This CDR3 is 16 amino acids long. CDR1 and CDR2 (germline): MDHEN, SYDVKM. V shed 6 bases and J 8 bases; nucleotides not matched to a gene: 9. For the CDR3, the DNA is TGTGCCAGCAGCGTGGTGGGGACTAGCGGGAGATATGAGCAGTTCTTC. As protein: CASSVVGTSGRYEQFF.

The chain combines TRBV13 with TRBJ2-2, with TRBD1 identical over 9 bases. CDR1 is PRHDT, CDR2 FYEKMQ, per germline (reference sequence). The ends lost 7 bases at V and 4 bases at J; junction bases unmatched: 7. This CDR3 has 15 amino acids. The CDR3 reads CASNEKGQGTGELFF. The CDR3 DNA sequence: TGTGCCAGCAACGAGAAGGGACAGGGCACCGGGGAGCTGTTTTTT. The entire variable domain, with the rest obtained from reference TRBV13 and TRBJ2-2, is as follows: AAGVIQSPRHLIKEKRETATLKCYPIPRHDTVYWYQQGPGQDPQFLISFYEKMQSDKGSIPDRFSAQQFSDYHSELNMSSLELGDSALYFCASNEKGQGTGELFFGEGSRLTVL.

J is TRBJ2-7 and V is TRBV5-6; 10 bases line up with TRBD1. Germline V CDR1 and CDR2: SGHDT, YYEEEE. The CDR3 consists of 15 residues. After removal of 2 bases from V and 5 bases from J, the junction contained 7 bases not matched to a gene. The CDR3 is CASSFPGQGTHEQYF. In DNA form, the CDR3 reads TGTGCCAGCAGCTTTCCGGGACAGGGGACCCACGAGCAGTACTTC.

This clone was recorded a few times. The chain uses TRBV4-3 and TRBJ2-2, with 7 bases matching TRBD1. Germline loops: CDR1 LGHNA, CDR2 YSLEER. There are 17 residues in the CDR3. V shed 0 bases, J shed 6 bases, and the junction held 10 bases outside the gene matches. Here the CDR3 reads CASSQDPRTGLSGELFF. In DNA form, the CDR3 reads TGCGCCAGCAGCCAAGACCCTAGGACAGGCTTGTCCGGGGAGCTGTTTTTT.

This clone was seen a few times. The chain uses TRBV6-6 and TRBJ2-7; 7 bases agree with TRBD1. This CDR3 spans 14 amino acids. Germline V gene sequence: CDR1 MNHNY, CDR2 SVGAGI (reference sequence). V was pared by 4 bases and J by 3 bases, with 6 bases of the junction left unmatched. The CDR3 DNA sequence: TGTGCCAGCAGTTCTCCGAGGGACAGCTACGAGCAGTACTTC. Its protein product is CASSSPRDSYEQYF.

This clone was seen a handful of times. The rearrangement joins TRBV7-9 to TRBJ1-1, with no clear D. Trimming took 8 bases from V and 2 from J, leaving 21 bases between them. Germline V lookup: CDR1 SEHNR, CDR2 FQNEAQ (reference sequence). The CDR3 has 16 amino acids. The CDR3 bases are TGTGCCAGCGTTCGGTCCCAAGTGCCTCCTAACACTGAAGCTTTCTTT. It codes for CASVRSQVPPNTEAFF.

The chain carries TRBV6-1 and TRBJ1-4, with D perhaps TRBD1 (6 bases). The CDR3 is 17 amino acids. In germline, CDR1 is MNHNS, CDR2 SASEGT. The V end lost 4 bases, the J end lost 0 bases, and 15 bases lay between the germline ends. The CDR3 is CASSGQAPRATNEKLFF. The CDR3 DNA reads TGTGCCAGCAGTGGACAGGCTCCAAGGGCAACTAATGAAAAACTGTTTTTT.